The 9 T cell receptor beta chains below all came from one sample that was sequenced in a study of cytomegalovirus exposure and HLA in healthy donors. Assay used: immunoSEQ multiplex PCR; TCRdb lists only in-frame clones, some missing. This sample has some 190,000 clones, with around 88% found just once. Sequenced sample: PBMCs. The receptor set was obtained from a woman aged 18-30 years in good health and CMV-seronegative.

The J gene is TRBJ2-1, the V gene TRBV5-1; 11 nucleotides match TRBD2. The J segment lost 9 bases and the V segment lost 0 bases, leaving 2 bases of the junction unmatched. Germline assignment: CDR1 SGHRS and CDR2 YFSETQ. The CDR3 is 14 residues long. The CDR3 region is CASSLVAGGAEQFF. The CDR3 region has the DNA TGCGCCAGCAGCTTGGTAGCGGGAGGGGCTGAGCAGTTCTTC.

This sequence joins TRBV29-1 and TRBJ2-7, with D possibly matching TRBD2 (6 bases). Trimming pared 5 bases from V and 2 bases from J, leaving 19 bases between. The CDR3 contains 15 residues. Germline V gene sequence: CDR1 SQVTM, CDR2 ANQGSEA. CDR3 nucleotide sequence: TGCAGCGTTAGGGACGGACTATCCATTACCTACGAGCAGTACTTC. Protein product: CSVRDGLSITYEQYF.

In DNA, the CDR3 is TGTGCCAGCAGCCTAACCTCTGAGAGTTGGTCTGAAAAACTGTTTTTT. Translated, it gives CASSLTSESWSEKLFF. The V call is TRBV14, the J call TRBJ1-4; D unresolved. Germline V gives CDR1 SGHDN, CDR2 FVKESK. Trimming removed 4 bases from V and 7 bases from J, with 19 bases in between. The CDR3 is 16 amino acids.

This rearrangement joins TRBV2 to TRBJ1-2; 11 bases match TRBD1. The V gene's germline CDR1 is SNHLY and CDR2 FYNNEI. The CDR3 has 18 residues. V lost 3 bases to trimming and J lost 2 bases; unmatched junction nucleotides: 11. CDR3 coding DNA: TGTGCCAGCAGTGATGGACAGGGGGCTCTTTTGTACAACTATGGCTACACCTTC. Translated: CASSDGQGALLYNYGYTF.

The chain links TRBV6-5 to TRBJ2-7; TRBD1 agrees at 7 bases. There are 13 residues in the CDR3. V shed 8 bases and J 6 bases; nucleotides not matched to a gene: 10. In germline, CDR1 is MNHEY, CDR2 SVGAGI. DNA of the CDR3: TGTGCCAGCTGTCGGACAGGTCTCGGCGAGCAGTACTTC. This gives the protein CASCRTGLGEQYF.

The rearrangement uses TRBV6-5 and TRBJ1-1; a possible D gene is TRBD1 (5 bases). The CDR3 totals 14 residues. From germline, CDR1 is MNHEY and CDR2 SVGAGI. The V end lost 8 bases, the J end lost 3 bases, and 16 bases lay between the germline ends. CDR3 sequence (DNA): TGTGCCAGCGGAGGGCCAGGGCTGGACACTGAAGCTTTCTTT. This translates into CASGGPGLDTEAFF.

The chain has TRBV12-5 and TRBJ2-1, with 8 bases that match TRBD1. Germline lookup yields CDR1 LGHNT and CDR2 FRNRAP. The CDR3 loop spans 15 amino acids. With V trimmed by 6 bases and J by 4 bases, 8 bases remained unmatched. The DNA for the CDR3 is TGTGCTAGTGGCCGCCCCGGGACAGGATACAATGAGCAGTTCTTC. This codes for CASGRPGTGYNEQFF.

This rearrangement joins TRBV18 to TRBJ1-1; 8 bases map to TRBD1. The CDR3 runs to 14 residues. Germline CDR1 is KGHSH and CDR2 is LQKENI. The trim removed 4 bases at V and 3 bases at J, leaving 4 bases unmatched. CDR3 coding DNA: TGTGCCAGCTCACGACTGACAGGGGACACTGAAGCTTTCTTT. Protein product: CASSRLTGDTEAFF.

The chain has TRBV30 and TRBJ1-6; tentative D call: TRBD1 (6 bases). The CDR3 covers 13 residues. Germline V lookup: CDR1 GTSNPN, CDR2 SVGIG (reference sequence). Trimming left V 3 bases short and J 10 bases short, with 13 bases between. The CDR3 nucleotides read TGTGCCTGGAGCCGACAGGAACGATCACCCCTCCACTTT. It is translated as CAWSRQERSPLHF.